The present entry profiles one T cell receptor (beta chain) with its context. Per germline, CDR1 MDHEN and CDR2 SYDVKM. V trimming: 5 bases; J trimming: 2 bases; junction bases outside the gene matches: 8. The CDR3 consists of 15 residues. The data belong to a study of blood T cell repertoires in COVID-19. Overall study: Sites across the United States, Italy and Spain contributed samples from acute and convalescent COVID-19.

Data came from immunoSEQ multiplex PCR; TCRdb stores just in-frame clones and leaves some out. The repertoire holds a few hundred thousand clones, with around 78% as singletons. The V call is TRBV28, the J call TRBJ1-1; 7 bases are a match to TRBD1. The origin of this receptor is a man aged 55 to 70 who had recovered from COVID-19. Sample: peripheral blood. CDR3 nucleotide sequence: TGTGCCAGCAGTGCCGGGGACAGACCAAACACTGAAGCTTTCTTT. It specifies CASSAGDRPNTEAFF. The full variable domain, in which reference TRBV28 and TRBJ1-1 provide the parts outside the CDR3, is DVKVTQSSRYLVKRTGEKVFLECVQDMDHENMFWYRQDPGLGLRLIYFSYDVKMKEKGDIPEGYSVSREKKERFSLILESASTNQTSMYLCASSAGDRPNTEAFFGQGTRLTVV.